This T cell receptor (beta chain) was retrieved from a study of cytomegalovirus exposure and HLA in healthy donors. General study points: There were some public TCRs occurring in many donors, but most TCR sequences were rare.

Comment on this clone: Its specificity is unknown.

V lost 6 bases to trimming and J lost 4 bases, with 9 bases between them. From germline, CDR1 is SGHTA and CDR2 FQGNSA. This CDR3 has 13 residues. Primers for the PCR totalled 60 Vbeta and 13 Jbeta. Produced via immunoSEQ multiplex PCR; TCRdb's table is partial and in-frame only. The sample yields roughly 100,000 clones, approximately 70% seen once. This receptor was identified in a young man in good health and CMV-seronegative. The material sequenced was PBMCs. The V call is TRBV7-2, the J call TRBJ1-4; a possible D gene is TRBD1 (5 bases). The CDR3 DNA reads as TGTGCCAGCAGTGGGGGGGTTAATGAAAAACTGTTTTTT. Protein: CASSGGVNEKLFF.